Each of the 28 T cell receptor beta chains below was sequenced from the same sample in a study of regulatory T cells in long-lasting Graves disease. Assembly of TCR beta libraries relied on iRepertoire HTBI primers together with Arm-PCR of CDR3 regions. Each CDR3 protein is one row after TCRdb ran MiXCR on the multiplex PCR reads. This table has 350,000 to 500,000 distinct CDR3 sequences, roughly 17% appearing once. The sample's time point: newly diagnosed GD, antithyroid drugs for less than 3 months. Researchers made the TCR library from RNA that was extracted from PBMCs. These same records also appear under a second study, on T cells in Graves' hyperthyroidism and ophthalmopathy.

Sequenced here: peripheral blood mononuclear cells (PBMCs), sampled at new diagnosis, from a patient treated with antithyroid drugs. These receptors originate from a young woman with Graves disease.

The chain couples TRBV29-1 to TRBJ2-1; perhaps TRBD2 as D (6 bases). Trimming shortened V by 6 bases and J by 10 bases, and 19 bases separated the two germline ends. Germline CDR1 reads SQVTM; CDR2 reads ANQGSEA. This CDR3 has 13 residues. CDR3 amino acids: CSVEGPRAGEQFF. As DNA, the CDR3 is TGCAGCGTAGAGGGGCCTAGGGCGGGGGAGCAGTTCTTC.

The chain has TRBV20-1 and TRBJ2-5, with 10 positions matching TRBD1. Trimming at V came to 3 bases and at J to 2 bases, leaving 15 bases not matched to a gene. The CDR3 has 18 amino acids. From germline, CDR1 is DFQATT and CDR2 SNEGSKA (reference sequence). This chain's CDR3 is CSARGGTGATSVQETQYF. The CDR3 nucleotides are TGCAGTGCTAGGGGGGGGACAGGGGCGACGTCAGTTCAAGAGACCCAGTACTTC.

The chain employs TRBV19 and TRBJ1-5, with D perhaps matching TRBD1 (6 bases). The germline V gene has CDR1 LNHDA and CDR2 SQIVND (reference sequence). Trimming cost V 0 bases and J 5 bases, with 11 bases left between them. This CDR3 spans 15 amino acids. CDR3 sequence (DNA): TGTGCCAGTAGTATAGACACAGGGATCTATCAGCCCCAGCATTTT. It specifies CASSIDTGIYQPQHF.

In this sample, this clonotype turned up many times. The chain joins TRBV5-5 to TRBJ2-3, with 7 bases identical to TRBD2. Losses at the gene ends were 8 bases for V and 3 bases for J; bases not matched to a gene: 12. Germline-derived CDR1 and CDR2 are SGHKS and YYEKEE (reference sequence). This CDR3 is built from 15 residues. The CDR3 is CASTPGGMPTDTQYF. The CDR3 nucleotides read TGTGCCAGTACCCCCGGGGGGATGCCAACAGATACGCAGTATTTT.

This clonotype was counted ten times or more. The chain is built from TRBV20-1 and TRBJ2-7; D tentatively reads TRBD1 or TRBD2 (6 bases each). V gave up 8 bases and J gave up 7 bases, with 24 bases separating them. The CDR3 has 14 amino acids. The germline V gene encodes CDR1 DFQATT and CDR2 SNEGSKA (reference sequence). The CDR3 sequence: CSSPGGHLPGEQYF. The CDR3 DNA sequence: TGCAGTTCACCCGGGGGACACCTCCCTGGAGAGCAGTACTTC.

CDR3 amino acids: CASSQGYSGANVLTF. The DNA for the CDR3 is TGTGCCAGCAGCCAGGGGTACTCTGGGGCCAACGTCCTGACTTTC. The V call is TRBV7-2, the J call TRBJ2-6; possibly TRBD1 for D (6 bases). The V gene lost 5 bases and the J gene lost 0 bases, with 8 bases spanning the gap. Germline V gene data show CDR1 as SGHTA and CDR2 as FQGNSA. CDR3 length: 15 amino acids.

This clonotype showed up just once. This rearrangement joins TRBV18 to TRBJ1-1; D gene uncertain. V was cut by 6 bases and J by 4 bases, with 21 bases left in between. Germline CDR1 KGHSH, CDR2 LQKENI. The CDR3 is 16 amino acids. CDR3 nucleotides: TGTGCCAGCTCCCCGGAGGGCGGGGTCCACAGCACTGAAGCTTTCTTT. Protein: CASSPEGGVHSTEAFF.

The gene calls are TRBV29-1 and TRBJ2-1; 10 nucleotides align to TRBD2. With V trimmed by 1 base and J by 8 bases, 11 bases remained unmatched. CDR1 and CDR2 from the germline V gene are SQVTM and ANQGSEA. The CDR3 consists of 16 residues. CDR3 amino acids: CSVEGHSGRSGDEQFF. In DNA form, the CDR3 reads TGCAGCGTTGAAGGGCATAGCGGGAGGTCTGGGGATGAGCAGTTCTTC.

V usage is TRBV12-3 or TRBV12-4 and J usage is TRBJ2-5, with 7 bases fitting TRBD2. This CDR3 is 15 amino acids long. V gave up 5 bases and J gave up 2 bases; unmatched junction bases: 8. The CDR3 loop is CASSPDGTIQETQYF. CDR3 sequence (DNA): TGTGCCAGCAGTCCGGACGGGACTATTCAAGAGACCCAGTACTTC.

V and J are TRBV29-1 and TRBJ1-2; maybe TRBD1 (5 bases). V was pared by 0 bases and J by 5 bases, with 16 bases between. Germline values: CDR1 SQVTM, CDR2 ANQGSEA. The CDR3 sequence is 15 residues long. The CDR3 spells CSVEEGREVLYGYTF. The CDR3 DNA reads TGCAGCGTTGAAGAGGGGCGGGAAGTTCTGTATGGCTACACCTTC. The full variable domain, in which reference TRBV29-1 and TRBJ1-2 provide the parts outside the CDR3, is SAVISQKPSRDICQRGTSLTIQCQVDSQVTMMFWYRQQPGQSLTLIATANQGSEATYESGFVIDKFPISRPNLTFSTLTVSNMSPEDSSIYLCSVEEGREVLYGYTFGSGTRLTVV.

The chain has TRBV5-4 and TRBJ1-1, with a tentative D call TRBD1 (6 bases). Germline V gene data show CDR1 as SGHNT and CDR2 as YYREEE (reference sequence). There are 14 residues in the CDR3. Between the trimmed V and J ends, which lost 5 bases and 1 base, there was a span of 12 bases. CDR3 residues: CASRMQQGNTEAFF. CDR3 DNA: TGTGCCAGCAGGATGCAACAGGGGAACACTGAAGCTTTCTTT.

The chain couples TRBV7-2 to TRBJ2-3, with TRBD2 matching over 10 bases. Germline V CDR1 and CDR2: SGHTA, FQGNSA. CDR3 size: 15 residues. J gave up 4 bases and V 1 base, and 2 bases lay outside the gene matches. DNA for the CDR3: TGTGCCAGCAGCTTAGAACTAGCGGGACCAGATACGCAGTATTTT. Its protein is CASSLELAGPDTQYF.

This clonotype was found many times. This rearrangement joins TRBV6-1 to TRBJ2-7, with TRBD2 as a possible D gene (5 bases). The CDR3 runs 14 residues. Trimming removed 6 bases at V and 3 bases at J, with 15 bases between. Per the germline V gene, CDR1 is MNHNS and CDR2 is SASEGT. CDR3 nucleotides: TGTGCCAGCAGCGAGGGTGGGCTACGCTACGAGCAGTACTTC. Amino acid sequence: CASSEGGLRYEQYF.

This clonotype was detected many times. V usage is TRBV11-2 and J usage is TRBJ2-3; D is perhaps TRBD1 or TRBD2 (5 bases each). The germline V gene has CDR1 SGHAT and CDR2 FQNNGV. The CDR3 has 14 amino acids. Trimming left V 2 bases short and J 0 bases short, with 6 bases between. The CDR3 sequence is CASSLRDSTDTQYF. The CDR3 nucleotides read TGTGCCAGCAGCTTACGGGACAGCACAGATACGCAGTATTTT.

This clonotype was detected only a few times. The V gene is TRBV4-3, the J gene TRBJ2-5; D might be TRBD1 or TRBD2, each matching 5 bases. Germline lookup yields CDR1 LGHNA and CDR2 YSLEER. V was trimmed by 0 bases and J by 7 bases, leaving 9 bases between them. The CDR3 is 13 amino acids. The chain's CDR3 is CASSQEGVGTQYF. The CDR3 DNA follows: TGCGCCAGCAGCCAAGAGGGGGTAGGGACCCAGTACTTC.

This clonotype was recorded at least ten times. The J gene is TRBJ2-7, the V gene TRBV7-9; unclear D gene. The CDR3 is 13 amino acids. V was clipped by 5 bases and J by 7 bases, with 15 bases between them. Germline V gene data show CDR1 as SEHNR and CDR2 as FQNEAQ (reference sequence). The CDR3 DNA follows: TGTGCCAGCAGCCCCGACACCCTCAGGGAGCAGTACTTC. Translated: CASSPDTLREQYF.

The chain joins TRBV20-1 to TRBJ2-1, with D hard to call. Trimming removed 6 bases from V and 0 bases from J, with 15 bases in between. This CDR3 contains 15 residues. Germline V CDR1 and CDR2: DFQATT, SNEGSKA (reference sequence). CDR3 sequence (DNA): TGCAGTGCACCCCCTGTTGGAAGCTCCTACAATGAGCAGTTCTTC. This sequence encodes CSAPPVGSSYNEQFF.

The chain links TRBV4-1 to TRBJ2-5, with D tentatively TRBD1 or TRBD2 (5 bases each). The CDR3 sequence is 18 residues long. The germline V gene encodes CDR1 MGHRA and CDR2 YSYEKL. V gave up 0 bases and J gave up 3 bases, with 20 bases separating them. CDR3 in DNA: TGCGCCAGCAGCCAAGAGGGGAGACGGGGCGGTACTAAAGAGACCCAGTACTTC. This gives the protein CASSQEGRRGGTKETQYF.

Many counts were recorded for this clonotype. V gene TRBV29-1 combines with J gene TRBJ1-1, with TRBD1 as a possible D gene (6 bases). V lost 8 bases and J 5 bases, leaving 21 bases between the germline ends. This CDR3 region has 14 residues. Germline lookup yields CDR1 SQVTM and CDR2 ANQGSEA. CDR3 nucleotides: TGCAGCTGCGGCAGGGGTCCGCCGGGGACTGAAGCTTTCTTT. It translates to CSCGRGPPGTEAFF. The whole variable domain, remainder taken from reference TRBV29-1 and TRBJ1-1, is SAVISQKPSRDICQRGTSLTIQCQVDSQVTMMFWYRQQPGQSLTLIATANQGSEATYESGFVIDKFPISRPNLTFSTLTVSNMSPEDSSIYLCSCGRGPPGTEAFFGQGTRLTVV.

Only a few counts were recorded for this clonotype. This chain links TRBV7-9 with TRBJ2-7, with D perhaps TRBD1 (7 bases). Germline loops: CDR1 SEHNR, CDR2 FQNEAQ (reference sequence). V was clipped by 9 bases and J by 5 bases, with 17 bases between them. There are 13 residues in the CDR3. In DNA form, the CDR3 reads TGTGCCAGTAGATCGCAGGGGGGCCACGAGCAGTACTTC. Residues: CASRSQGGHEQYF.

This clonotype has only a few counts. The chain combines TRBV10-3 with TRBJ2-1, with D unclear. The CDR3 has 11 residues. The germline CDR1 and CDR2 sequences are ENHRY and SYGVKD. V was cut by 4 bases and J by 5 bases, with 3 bases left in between. This CDR3 is CAISANNEQFF. Written as DNA, the CDR3 is TGTGCCATCAGTGCGAACAATGAGCAGTTCTTC.

This clonotype was observed a few times. This chain uses TRBV13 with TRBJ1-2; tentative D call: TRBD1 (5 bases). Per germline, CDR1 PRHDT and CDR2 FYEKMQ (reference sequence). V was shortened by 2 bases and J by 6 bases, with 16 bases between the two germline ends. CDR3 length equals 15 residues. The CDR3 is CASSLTGRLSDGYTF. CDR3 in DNA: TGTGCCAGCAGCTTAACAGGACGGCTAAGCGATGGCTACACCTTC.

In this sample, this clonotype turned up many times. V and J are TRBV28 and TRBJ2-2, with D unresolved. CDR1 MDHEN and CDR2 SYDVKM come from the germline V gene. The CDR3 contains 12 residues. The ends were cut back, 6 bases at V and 7 bases at J, with 9 bases in the middle. CDR3 nucleotides: TGTGCCAGCAGCTTAGTGGGCGGGGAGCTGTTTTTT. It translates to CASSLVGGELFF.

In this sample, this clonotype turned up many times. In nucleotides, the CDR3 is TGTGCCAGCAGCTTAATGTCGTACACTGAAGCTTTCTTT. Translating it yields CASSLMSYTEAFF. J is TRBJ1-1 and V is TRBV7-2; no firm D call. CDR1 and CDR2 from the germline V gene are SGHTA and FQGNSA. V was cut by 2 bases and J by 3 bases, with 7 bases left in between. The CDR3 has 13 amino acids.

In this sample, this clonotype turned up many times. Compared with germline, one end of the junction differs, possibly owing to a read error. The chain couples TRBV28 to TRBJ2-4; 7 bases line up with TRBD1. CDR3 length: 17 residues. CDR1 and CDR2 (germline): MDHEN, SYDVKM. Here the CDR3 DNA reads TGTGCCAGCAGGCAACCTCGGGACAGTAGGACCAAAAACATTCAGTACTTT. It codes for CASRQPRDSRTKNIQYF.

The chain carries TRBV2 and TRBJ1-5; 7 bases align to TRBD1. This CDR3 has 14 residues. V lost 8 bases and J lost 7; bases outside the gene matches: 11. Looked up from germline, CDR1 is SNHLY and CDR2 is FYNNEI. Written as DNA, the CDR3 is TGTGCCAGCCTAGGAGGGGGCGGGAAGCAGCCCCAGCATTTT. This sequence encodes CASLGGGGKQPQHF.

The sample holds many counts of this clonotype. Written as DNA, the CDR3 is TGTGCCAGCAGCTTCATTACGCACTCTAGCGGGCCAAGCCTGTCCTACAATGAGCAGTTCTTC. Its translation: CASSFITHSSGPSLSYNEQFF. The chain joins TRBV11-2 to TRBJ2-1; 8 nucleotides line up with TRBD2. There are 21 residues in the CDR3. The germline gives CDR1 SGHAT, CDR2 FQNNGV. J gave up 1 base and V 3 bases, and 20 bases lay outside the gene matches.

This clonotype showed up just a few times. This chain joins TRBV28 and TRBJ2-4; 12 bases fit TRBD2. Germline assignment: CDR1 MDHEN and CDR2 SYDVKM. V shed 5 bases and J 0 bases; nucleotides not matched to a gene: 5. The CDR3 loop spans 17 amino acids. Written as DNA, the CDR3 is TGTGCCAGCAGTCGGACTAGCGGGGACCTAGCCAAAAACATTCAGTACTTC. It translates to CASSRTSGDLAKNIQYF.